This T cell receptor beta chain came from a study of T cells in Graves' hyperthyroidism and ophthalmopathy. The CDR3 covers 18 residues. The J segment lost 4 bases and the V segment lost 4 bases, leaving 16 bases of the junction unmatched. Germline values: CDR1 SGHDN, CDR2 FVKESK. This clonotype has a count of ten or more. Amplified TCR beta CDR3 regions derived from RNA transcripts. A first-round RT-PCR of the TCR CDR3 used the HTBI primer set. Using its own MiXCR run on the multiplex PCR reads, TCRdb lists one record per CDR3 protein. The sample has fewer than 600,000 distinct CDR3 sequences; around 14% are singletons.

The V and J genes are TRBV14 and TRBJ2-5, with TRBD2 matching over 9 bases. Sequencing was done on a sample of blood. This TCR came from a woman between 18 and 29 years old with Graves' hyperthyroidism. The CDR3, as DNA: TGTGCCAGCAGCCCTTATCATCGGGCTAGCGGGACGGTAGAGACCCAGTACTTC. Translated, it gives CASSPYHRASGTVETQYF. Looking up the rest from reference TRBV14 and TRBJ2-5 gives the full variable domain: EAGVTQFPSHSVIEKGQTVTLRCDPISGHDNLYWYRRVMGKEIKFLLHFVKESKQDESGMPNNRFLAERTGGTYSTLKVQPAELEDSGVYFCASSPYHRASGTVETQYFGPGTRLLVL.